The 21 T cell receptor beta chains given below trace back to one sample, sequenced in a study of a mutant IDH1 vaccine in newly diagnosed glioma. Sequencing was performed with immunoSEQ multiplex PCR; in TCRdb, only in-frame clones are kept and a portion is missing. The table lists under 35,000 clones, 90% of them singletons. These receptors are not linked to any known antigen. As to time point: week 11, during vaccination. In the vaccine, a single dose held 300 ug of the mutant IDH1 20-mer peptide, along with topical imiquimod. The sequencing used PBMCs, collected from a glioma patient whose treatment included an IDH1 peptide vaccine. Receptor source: a man aged 18 to 29 with glioma.

V is TRBV5-8 and J is TRBJ1-2; weak D call: TRBD1 (5 bases). This CDR3 comprises 18 residues. Trimming pared 0 bases from V and 2 bases from J, leaving 20 bases between. Germline V gene data show CDR1 as SGHTS and CDR2 as YDEGEE. The CDR3 sequence: CASSLVQGGRLWNYGYTF. DNA of the CDR3: TGTGCCAGCAGCTTGGTTCAGGGAGGAAGATTATGGAACTATGGCTACACCTTC.

The genes are TRBV30 and TRBJ1-3; 8 nucleotides match TRBD1. This CDR3 has 13 amino acids. Germline CDR1 reads GTSNPN; CDR2 reads SVGIG (reference sequence). Germline trimming cut 2 bases from V and 5 bases from J; bases unmatched to any gene: 2. For the CDR3, the DNA is TGTGCCTGGAGTAGGACAGGGCGAAACACCATATATTTT. This sequence encodes CAWSRTGRNTIYF. Using reference TRBV30 and TRBJ1-3 for the parts outside the CDR3, the full variable domain is SQTIHQWPATLVQPVGSPLSLECTVEGTSNPNLYWYRQAAGRGLQLLFYSVGIGQISSEVPQNLSASRPQDRQFILSSKKLLLSDSGFYLCAWSRTGRNTIYFGEGSWLTVV.

V and J are TRBV9 and TRBJ1-2; weak D call: TRBD1 (5 bases). The V and J ends lost 4 bases and 4 bases respectively, with 17 bases between them. CDR3 length equals 15 residues. The V gene's germline CDR1 is SGDLS and CDR2 YYNGEE. This CDR3 reads CASSPSWRGSYGYTF. The CDR3 DNA follows: TGTGCCAGCAGCCCCAGCTGGAGGGGTTCCTATGGCTACACCTTC.

This chain connects TRBV2 to TRBJ1-4; D call uncertain. The V gene lost 6 bases and the J gene lost 0 bases, with 8 bases spanning the gap. The V gene's germline CDR1 is SNHLY and CDR2 FYNNEI. The CDR3 length is 14 residues. In nucleotides, the CDR3 is TGTGCCAGCAGCCTACAATCAACTAATGAAAAACTGTTTTTT. This gives the protein CASSLQSTNEKLFF.

The chain recombines TRBV5-4 with TRBJ1-3, with D unclear. Germline lookup yields CDR1 SGHNT and CDR2 YYREEE (reference sequence). This CDR3 has 12 residues. V lost 1 base to trimming and J lost 4 bases, with 3 bases between them. The CDR3 reads CASSLRGNTIYF. The CDR3 DNA reads as TGTGCCAGCAGCTTGCGAGGAAACACCATATATTTT.

This clone was counted only a few times. V usage is TRBV6-1 and J usage is TRBJ1-2; maybe TRBD1 (6 bases). Germline V gives CDR1 MNHNS, CDR2 SASEGT. V lost 2 bases and J lost 3, with 16 bases in between. CDR3 length equals 16 residues. For the CDR3, the DNA is TGTGCCAGCAGTGAAAGGATTCGACAGGAGGACTATGGCTACACCTTC. This translates into CASSERIRQEDYGYTF.

The chain joins TRBV7-8 to TRBJ1-1, with D unresolved. CDR1 is SGHVS and CDR2 is FQNEAQ in the germline V gene. V gave up 2 bases and J gave up 7 bases, with 11 bases separating them. This CDR3 has 13 residues. In nucleotides, the CDR3 is TGTGCCAGCAGCTTATATGGGTCTGGTGAAGCTTTCTTT. Its protein is CASSLYGSGEAFF.

The chain couples TRBV5-4 to TRBJ2-7; maybe TRBD2 (5 bases). V was trimmed by 5 bases and J by 7 bases, leaving 10 bases between them. CDR3 length: 11 residues. In germline, CDR1 is SGHNT, CDR2 YYREEE (reference sequence). The CDR3 protein is CASSFRGEQYF. The CDR3 bases are TGTGCCAGCAGTTTCCGGGGAGAGCAGTACTTC.

CDR3 sequence: CASSFGQGYGYTF. The CDR3 DNA is TGTGCCAGCAGCTTTGGACAGGGCTATGGCTACACCTTC. This chain uses TRBV5-6 with TRBJ1-2, with 8 nucleotides matching TRBD1. J lost 4 bases, V lost 2 bases, and 1 base had no gene match. Per the germline V gene, CDR1 is SGHDT and CDR2 is YYEEEE. The CDR3 has 13 amino acids.

V and J are TRBV28 and TRBJ1-5; D unresolved. The length of the CDR3 is 12 residues. The germline V gene encodes CDR1 MDHEN and CDR2 SYDVKM. The V and J ends lost 5 bases and 3 bases respectively, with 5 bases between them. The CDR3: CASSPPNQPQHF. The CDR3 DNA sequence: TGTGCCAGCAGTCCGCCCAATCAGCCCCAGCATTTT.

The chain couples TRBV6-1 to TRBJ1-5; D is unresolved. The length of the CDR3 is 12 residues. Germline V gene sequence: CDR1 MNHNS, CDR2 SASEGT. The V end was cut by 7 bases, the J end by 2 bases, with 6 bases between. The CDR3 nucleotides read TGTGCCAGCAACCCAGGCAATCAGCCCCAGCATTTT. The encoded protein is CASNPGNQPQHF.

The J gene is TRBJ2-3, the V gene TRBV7-9; D not certain. This CDR3 has 15 amino acids. Per the germline V gene, CDR1 is SEHNR and CDR2 is FQNEAQ (reference sequence). V was trimmed by 1 base and J by 5 bases, leaving 13 bases between them. The CDR3 nucleotides read TGTGCCAGCAGCTTAGGCCGGGCCTTCGGAGATACGCAGTATTTT. It specifies CASSLGRAFGDTQYF.

V and J are TRBV30 and TRBJ1-3; no reliable D call. Germline lookup yields CDR1 GTSNPN and CDR2 SVGIG (reference sequence). The germline V and J ends were trimmed by 0 bases and 0 bases, with 6 bases remaining between them. The CDR3 is 14 amino acids. In DNA form, the CDR3 reads TGTGCCTGGAGTGTGGCCGTCTCTGGAAACACCATATATTTT. Translating it yields CAWSVAVSGNTIYF.

The chain combines TRBV9 with TRBJ1-1; TRBD1 is a possible D gene (5 bases). Germline assignment: CDR1 SGDLS and CDR2 YYNGEE. V was shortened by 0 bases and J by 8 bases, with 11 bases between the two germline ends. This CDR3 is built from 13 residues. CDR3 protein: CASSVVQGGEAFF. CDR3 DNA: TGTGCCAGCAGCGTAGTTCAGGGCGGGGAAGCTTTCTTT.

The genes are TRBV6-1 and TRBJ1-1; D not certain. The V end lost 0 bases, the J end lost 1 base, and 12 bases lay between the germline ends. Germline loops: CDR1 MNHNS, CDR2 SASEGT. The CDR3 sequence is 16 residues long. The CDR3 bases are TGTGCCAGCAGTGAAGCGCCGCCACACCGGAACACTGAAGCTTTCTTT. Its protein is CASSEAPPHRNTEAFF.

The V call is TRBV4-1, the J call TRBJ2-7; 10 nucleotides match TRBD1. Germline V lookup: CDR1 MGHRA, CDR2 YSYEKL. The J segment lost 4 bases and the V segment lost 6 bases, leaving 9 bases of the junction unmatched. This CDR3 is built from 15 residues. CDR3 protein: CASSRQGAPIYEQYF. CDR3 bases: TGCGCCAGCAGTAGACAGGGGGCGCCTATTTACGAGCAGTACTTC.

This chain uses TRBV19 with TRBJ2-7, with 7 nucleotides matching TRBD2. The germline gives CDR1 LNHDA, CDR2 SQIVND (reference sequence). The CDR3 has 14 amino acids. V dropped 5 bases and J dropped 0; count of bases not matched to a gene: 4. CDR3 region: CASSVRLASYEQYF. Here the CDR3 DNA reads TGTGCCAGTAGTGTCAGACTAGCCTCCTACGAGCAGTACTTC.

The V call is TRBV4-1, the J call TRBJ2-1; 8 positions match TRBD2. V gave up 1 base and J gave up 0 bases; unmatched junction bases: 14. From germline, CDR1 is MGHRA and CDR2 YSYEKL. CDR3 length equals 20 residues. The CDR3 sequence is CASSQGVLGGRTSSYNEQFF. The CDR3 nucleotides read TGCGCCAGCAGCCAAGGTGTTCTAGGCGGGAGGACGAGCTCCTACAATGAGCAGTTCTTC.

This clone has just a few counts. The chain recombines TRBV5-1 with TRBJ1-6; 10 nucleotides match TRBD1. CDR1 is SGHRS, CDR2 YFSETQ, per germline. Germline trimming cut 1 base from V and 8 bases from J; bases unmatched to any gene: 3. The CDR3 covers 15 residues. CDR3 sequence: CASSLRTGGDSPLHF. CDR3 DNA sequence: TGCGCCAGCAGCTTGAGGACAGGGGGTGATTCACCCCTCCACTTT.

The chain couples TRBV7-9 to TRBJ2-5; unclear D gene. CDR1 and CDR2 from the germline V gene are SEHNR and FQNEAQ (reference sequence). V was trimmed by 5 bases and J by 10 bases, leaving 11 bases between them. This CDR3 region has 11 residues. CDR3 region: CASSLQTVQYF. The CDR3 region has the DNA TGTGCCAGCAGCCTACAGACGGTCCAGTACTTC.

The rearrangement joins TRBV4-2 to TRBJ1-2; TRBD1 agrees at 7 bases. This CDR3 has 14 residues. Unmatched junction bases numbered 6, after V lost 0 bases and J lost 8 bases. CDR1 is LGHNA and CDR2 is YNFKEQ in the germline V gene. This CDR3 is CASSQESTGKGYTF. Written as DNA, the CDR3 is TGTGCCAGCAGCCAAGAATCGACAGGGAAAGGCTACACCTTC.